This TCR beta chain comes out of a study of long-term antiretroviral therapy in people with HIV. Investigators performed immunoSEQ version v3.0 at survey level. Produced via immunoSEQ multiplex PCR; TCRdb's table is partial and in-frame only. The table has about 21,000 clones, 85% seen once; the top ten hold 3.5% to 5%. This CDR3 comprises 13 residues. J is TRBJ2-3 and V is TRBV21-1; the table's D call of TRBD2 was not tested on the DNA. TRBV21-1 has pseudogene status. Sequenced here: unsorted PBMCs, sampled about 4 years after starting antiretroviral therapy. The origin of this receptor is a man aged 18 to 29 with HIV. CDR3 loop: CAAPSGGTDTQYF. As DNA, the CDR3 is TGTGCCGCACCTAGCGGGGGGACAGATACGCAGTATTTT.